This is a list of T cell receptor beta chains from one sample in a study of Tregs in tolerant kidney transplant recipients. Method: immunoSEQ multiplex PCR; TCRdb's copy keeps in-frame clones and lacks some. This sample yields about 120,000 clones, of which approximately 90% are seen a single time; roughly 0.63% belongs to the top ten. Material for sequencing was CD4+ T cells from blood. These receptors were collected from a human donor in good health. Both conserved end residues are part of each CDR3. The D gene is left open where the match is weak. The size entry is marked missing in some rows and otherwise reads once, few, many or a size class.

V gene	D gene	J gene	clone size	CDR3 DNA	CDR3 protein
TRBV11-2	TRBD2	TRBJ2-1	-	TGTGCCAGCAGCTTAAGGACTAGCGGGAACTACAATGAGCAGTTCTTC	CASSLRTSGNYNEQFF
TRBV5-4	-	TRBJ2-5	-	TGTGCCAGCAGCTTAAGGGACCGAGAGACCCAGTACTTC	CASSLRDRETQYF
TRBV23-1	-	TRBJ1-3	-	TGCGCCAGCAGTCCCGAAATGAGGGGTGGAAACACCATATATTTT	CASSPEMRGGNTIYF
TRBV21-1	-	TRBJ2-3	-	TGTGCCAGCAGCAAAGCGGTAGCGGGAAGACCAGATACGCAGTATTTT	CASSKAVAGRPDTQYF
TRBV5-1	-	TRBJ2-2	-	TGCGCCAGCAGCTTGGAGGTCGGGGCGAACACCGGGGAGCTGTTTTTT	CASSLEVGANTGELFF
TRBV5-1	-	TRBJ1-2	-	TGCGCCAGCAGCTTGGAGACGGGAACGGATGGCTACACCTTC	CASSLETGTDGYTF
TRBV5-1	-	TRBJ2-6	-	TGCGCCAGCAGCTTGGCGCTAGGAGGGGGCTTGGGGTCTGGGGCCAACGTCCTGACTTTC	CASSLALGGGLGSGANVLTF
TRBV5-1	-	TRBJ1-1	-	TGCGCCAGCAGCTTTTACCGGGGGCACACTGAAGCTTTCTTT	CASSFYRGHTEAFF
TRBV7-8	TRBD1	TRBJ1-6	-	TGTGCCAGCAGCTTAGTTGGGACAGATAGAAATTCACCCCTCCACTTT	CASSLVGTDRNSPLHF
TRBV5-1	-	TRBJ1-3	-	TGCGCCAGCAGCTTGCGCTCTGGAAACACCATATATTTT	CASSLRSGNTIYF
TRBV4-2	-	TRBJ2-2	-	TGTGCCAGCAGCCAAGACCAGAACACCGGGGAGCTGTTTTTT	CASSQDQNTGELFF
TRBV2	-	TRBJ1-5	-	TGTGCCAGCAGTATGGAGCTTCCGAATCAGCCCCAGCATTTT	CASSMELPNQPQHF
TRBV2	-	TRBJ1-5	few	TGTGCCAGCAGGAGTGACGGTGCGTACGGGCCCCAGCATTTT	CASRSDGAYGPQHF
TRBV7-9	-	TRBJ1-5	few	TGTGCCAGCAGCTTAGGGGGGCAGCCCCAGCATTTT	CASSLGGQPQHF
TRBV25-1	-	TRBJ1-3	-	TGTGCCAGCAGTGAATATAGAGGGAATCCCTCTGGAAACACCATATATTTT	CASSEYRGNPSGNTIYF
TRBV5-5	-	TRBJ2-1	-	TGTGCCAGCAGCTTGACCGGGGTTAATGAGCAGTTCTTC	CASSLTGVNEQFF
TRBV5-5	TRBD1	TRBJ2-1	-	TGTGCCAGCAGCTGGGACAGGGGTGAGCAGTTCTTC	CASSWDRGEQFF
TRBV10-1	-	TRBJ2-3	-	TGCGCCAGCAGTGAGAGGCCTGAGACAGATACGCAGTATTTT	CASSERPETDTQYF
TRBV29-1	-	TRBJ2-1	-	TGCAGCGTTGAAGATGCAGGGAGGAATGAGCAGTTCTTC	CSVEDAGRNEQFF
TRBV18	-	TRBJ1-5	-	TGTGCCAGCTCACCAATCGGGGGAAATCAGCCCCAGCATTTT	CASSPIGGNQPQHF
TRBV6-1	-	TRBJ1-2	-	TGTGCCAGCGATAGACAGGAACTCTATGGCTACACCTTC	CASDRQELYGYTF
TRBV7-2	-	TRBJ2-7	-	TGTGCCAGCAGCCTCCAGGGGCACTACGAGCAGTACTTC	CASSLQGHYEQYF
TRBV5-4	TRBD2	TRBJ2-3	-	TGTGCCAGCAGCCAAGCTAGCGGACTTTACACAGATACGCAGTATTTT	CASSQASGLYTDTQYF
TRBV19	-	TRBJ2-2	-	TGTGCCAGTAGTATCGGGGGCCTTCCCACCGGGGAGCTGTTTTTT	CASSIGGLPTGELFF
TRBV19	TRBD1	TRBJ1-5	once	TGTGCCAGTCGCGGGACAGGGTGGGCCAATCAGCCCCAGCATTTT	CASRGTGWANQPQHF
TRBV11-2	TRBD2	TRBJ2-2	-	TGTGCCAGCAGCTTAGGGCGACTAGCGGGGGGCCGGACCGGGGAGCTGTTTTTT	CASSLGRLAGGRTGELFF
TRBV11-2	-	TRBJ2-7	once	TGTGCCAGCAGTCTAGAGGGGGGCTATTCCTACGAGCAGTACTTC	CASSLEGGYSYEQYF
TRBV10-3	TRBD2	TRBJ2-7	-	TGTGCCTCAAACCGGGAGGGGGATGTCTACGAGCAGTACTTC	CASNREGDVYEQYF
TRBV5-8	TRBD1	TRBJ2-1	-	TGTGCCAGCAGCTTGGTTTTTAGTGGACAGGGGGCCTACAATGAGCAGTTCTTC	CASSLVFSGQGAYNEQFF
TRBV19	-	TRBJ1-1	-	TGTGCCAGTAACCTAGACGGGGGAGGCACTGAAGCTTTCTTT	CASNLDGGGTEAFF
TRBV11-2	-	TRBJ1-4	once	TGTGCCAGCAGCCCCACCGCGGGGGCCTATAATGAAAAACTGTTTTTT	CASSPTAGAYNEKLFF
TRBV11-2	TRBD1	TRBJ1-2	once	TGTGCCAGCAGCGACCGGCGGACAGGGCGCAACTATGGCTACACCTTC	CASSDRRTGRNYGYTF
TRBV7-8	-	TRBJ2-5	-	TGTGCCAGCAGCCGACAGATACAAGAGACCCAGTACTTC	CASSRQIQETQYF
TRBV30	TRBD2	TRBJ2-7	once	TGTGCCTGGACGGGACTAGCCTCCTACGAGCAGTACTTC	CAWTGLASYEQYF
TRBV7-9	-	TRBJ2-5	-	TGTGCCAGCAGCTTAGCTTCAGGGTGGGAGACCCAGTACTTC	CASSLASGWETQYF
TRBV2	TRBD1	TRBJ1-5	-	TGTGCCAGCAGTTGGGACAGGGAGATTCAGCCCCAGCATTTT	CASSWDREIQPQHF
TRBV6-5	TRBD1	TRBJ1-5	-	TGTGCCAGCAGCCGGGGACAGGGGGGTCAGCCCCAGCATTTT	CASSRGQGGQPQHF
TRBV29-1	-	TRBJ2-7	-	TGCAGCGTTTCGGGCTTCTCCTACGAGCAGTACTTC	CSVSGFSYEQYF
TRBV19	-	TRBJ2-1	-	TGTGCCAGTAGTATACGGGGCGGGATTGGTCCGTTCTTC	CASSIRGGIGPFF
TRBV11-1	TRBD1	TRBJ2-1	-	TGTGCCAGCGGGGGCTCACAGGGGGTTGGTGATGAGCAGTTCTTC	CASGGSQGVGDEQFF
TRBV5-1	-	TRBJ1-3	-	TGCGCCAGCAGCTTGTCGGCCGGGGGCGCTGGAAACACCATATATTTT	CASSLSAGGAGNTIYF
TRBV28	-	TRBJ2-1	-	TGTGCCAGCACCTCAGGGGGGGGGAACAATGAGCAGTTCTTC	CASTSGGGNNEQFF
TRBV11-2	-	TRBJ1-2	-	TGTGCCAGCAGCTATGACCGGCGGTATGGCTACACCTTC	CASSYDRRYGYTF
TRBV7-9	TRBD1	TRBJ2-1	-	TGTGCCAGCAGCACGGGGACAGCCTACAATGAGCAGTTCTTC	CASSTGTAYNEQFF
TRBV7-9	-	TRBJ2-7	-	TGTGCCAGCAGCCCACCCACTCGGTACGAGCAGTACTTC	CASSPPTRYEQYF
TRBV6-1	-	TRBJ2-2	-	TGTGCCAGCAGGGGAAACACCGGGGAGCTGTTTTTT	CASRGNTGELFF
TRBV5-4	TRBD2	TRBJ2-5	-	TGTGCCAGCAGCTCTCTAGCGGGAGGGCAGGAGACCCAGTACTTC	CASSSLAGGQETQYF
TRBV29-1	TRBD1	TRBJ2-3	-	TGCAGCGTTGCCGGGACAGGGATTAGCACAGATACGCAGTATTTT	CSVAGTGISTDTQYF